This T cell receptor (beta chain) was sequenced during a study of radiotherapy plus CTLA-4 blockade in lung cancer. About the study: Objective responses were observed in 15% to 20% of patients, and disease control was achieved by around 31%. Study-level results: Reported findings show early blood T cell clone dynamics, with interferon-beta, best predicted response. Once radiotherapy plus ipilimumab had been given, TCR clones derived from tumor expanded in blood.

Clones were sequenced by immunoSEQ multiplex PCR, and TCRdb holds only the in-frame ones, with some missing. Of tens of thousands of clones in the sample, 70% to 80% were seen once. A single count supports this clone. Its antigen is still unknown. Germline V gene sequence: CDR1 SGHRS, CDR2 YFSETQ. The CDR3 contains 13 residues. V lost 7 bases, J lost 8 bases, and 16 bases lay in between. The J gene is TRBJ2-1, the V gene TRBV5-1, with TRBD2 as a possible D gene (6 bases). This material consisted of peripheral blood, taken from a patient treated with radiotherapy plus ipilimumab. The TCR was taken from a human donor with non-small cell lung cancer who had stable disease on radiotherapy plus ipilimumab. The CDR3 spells CASRTTSRDEQFF. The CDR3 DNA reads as TGCGCCAGCCGGACCACTAGCAGGGATGAGCAGTTCTTC. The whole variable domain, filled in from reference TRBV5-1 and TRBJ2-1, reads KAGVTQTPRYLIKTRGQQVTLSCSPISGHRSVSWYQQTPGQGLQFLFEYFSETQRNKGNFPGRFSGRQFSNSRSEMNVSTLELGDSALYLCASRTTSRDEQFFGPGTRLTVL.